Sequencing of this TCR beta chain was carried out in a study of blood T cell repertoires in COVID-19 (dated by TCRdb to about 2020). For the wider study: Samples covering the acute and convalescent phases of COVID-19 were provided by collaborators in the United States, Italy and Spain. The material from the prospective study consisted of cDNA or gDNA derived from T cells, B-cell-depleted T cells, or PBMCs. Subjects who had been exposed to COVID-19, were actively infected with it, or had recovered from it provided the deeply sampled blood TCRbeta repertoires that made up the dataset. A freely available public database, intended as a resource for researchers studying the immune response to SARS-CoV-2, is where the repertoires were released. Samples came from the ongoing ImmuneRACE study (first 160 participants) plus 1,254 subjects from 6 global collaborators. A de-identified subject ID, COVID-19 status, age in years and sex were almost always included in the sample metadata. Where available, HLA class I and class II types were taken from metadata supplied by the sample provider and were not determined by assay-based typing.

V loses 1 base of germline sequence and J loses 7 bases, and the interval between the two ends is 11 bases. Including cysteine and phenylalanine, the CDR3 has 13 amino acids. Only the CDR3 DNA is retained, 39 bases long and in frame from the first base. The germline V gene encodes CDR1 SGHKS and CDR2 YYEKEE (reference sequence). Enrolling through a virtual design, the prospective study's participants ranged in age from about 18 to 89 years and lived across approximately 25 United States geographic areas. To assign participants to cohorts, the prospective study relied on clinical history that participants themselves reported in a screening survey and a study questionnaire. A participant counted as exposed if, within 2 weeks of entering the study, that participant had been in contact with someone who had a PCR-confirmed or clinician-diagnosed COVID-19 case. In the prospective study, whole blood, serum and a nasopharyngeal or oropharyngeal swab were collected from each participant by mobile phlebotomists. Additional blood draws and questionnaires over an approximately two-month period could optionally be provided by prospective study participants. Before DNA extraction, prospective study blood samples were shipped either frozen or at room temperature.

What the authors observed across the whole study: The amount of clinical and demographic metadata varied by source and participant and was provided uncurated.

Of note for this clone: Its antigen is still unknown. It has no much larger one-base neighbor in the sample; base qualities were not kept.

TCRbeta CDR3 regions were amplified from genomic DNA by means of the immunoSEQ Assay, a bias-controlled multiplex PCR. The source study handled its data this way. Within the assay, amplification of reference gene primers was used to estimate how many nucleated cells each sample contained. Sequence reads were collapsed and filtered to measure the absolute abundance of every unique TCRbeta CDR3 rearrangement. For each sample, productive Simpson clonality was calculated as the square root of Simpson's diversity index over productive rearrangements. This is the immuneACCESS table as TCRdb keeps it, with only in-frame sequences that have V and J called. A part of the clones is gone; compared with another copy, unresolved V genes explain less than half, and the rest is unexplained. D and trimming were read from the DNA, whereas the V and J calls and clone size are those reported in that table. For this sample there are about 280,000 clones; about four fifths appear just once. The top ten constitute about 5% of the sample.

The rearranged segments are TRBV5-5 and TRBJ1-2; a weak D assignment points to TRBD1 (5 bases agree). The sample consisted of PBMCs or T cells enriched from blood (not recorded which). This TCR was sampled from a man in his forties who had been exposed to COVID-19. The sequence in DNA is TGTGCCAGCAGCTTGCGCAGGGAAAGTGGCTACACCTTC. Translated, it reads CASSLRRESGYTF.